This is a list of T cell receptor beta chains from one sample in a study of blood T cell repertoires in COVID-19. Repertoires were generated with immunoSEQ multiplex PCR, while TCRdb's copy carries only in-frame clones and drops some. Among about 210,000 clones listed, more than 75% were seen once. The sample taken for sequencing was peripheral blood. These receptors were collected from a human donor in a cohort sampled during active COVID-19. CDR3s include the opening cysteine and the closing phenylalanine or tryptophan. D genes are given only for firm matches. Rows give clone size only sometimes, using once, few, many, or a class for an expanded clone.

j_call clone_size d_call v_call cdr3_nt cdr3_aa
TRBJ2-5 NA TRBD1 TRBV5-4 TGTGCCAGCAGCGAAACAGGGGGCCAAGAGACCCAGTACTTC CASSETGGQETQYF
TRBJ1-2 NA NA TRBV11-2 TGTGCCAGCAGCCCCTTAGATGGGGGGGATGGCTACACCTTC CASSPLDGGDGYTF
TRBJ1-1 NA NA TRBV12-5 TGTGCTAGTGGTTCCCCATCAGGGTCACCCACTGAAGCTTTCTTT CASGSPSGSPTEAFF
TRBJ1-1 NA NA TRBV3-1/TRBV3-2 TGTGCCAGCAGCCAAGATGGCCGGGAGGGGTGGGGAACTGAAGCTTTCTTT CASSQDGREGWGTEAFF
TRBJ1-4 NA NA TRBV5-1 TGCGCCAGCAGCTTGGCGGGAAGGGACATCGAAAAACTGTTTTTT CASSLAGRDIEKLFF
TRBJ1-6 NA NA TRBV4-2 TGTGCCAGCAGCCTATCTCGGGAAAAATCTCCCCTCCACTTT CASSLSREKSPLHF
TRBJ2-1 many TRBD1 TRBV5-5 TGTGCCAGCAGCTCAGCCGGGACAGTATACAATGAGCAGTTCTTC CASSSAGTVYNEQFF
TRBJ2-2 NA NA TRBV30 TGTGCCTGGAGGGGACAATCCCGGACCGGGGAGCTGTTTTTT CAWRGQSRTGELFF
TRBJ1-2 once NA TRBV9 TGTGCCAGCAGCGTAGGGGCCCCTTATGGCTACACCTTC CASSVGAPYGYTF
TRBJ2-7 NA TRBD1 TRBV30 TGTGCCTGGAGGAAAGGGGACAGTGGCTACGAGCAGTACTTC CAWRKGDSGYEQYF
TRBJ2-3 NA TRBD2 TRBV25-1 TGTGCCAGCAGTGATATCGCGGGAGACACAGATACGCAGTATTTT CASSDIAGDTDTQYF
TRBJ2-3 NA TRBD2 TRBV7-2 TGTGCCAGCAGCTGGCGAGCGGGGGCTAGCACAGATACGCAGTATTTT CASSWRAGASTDTQYF
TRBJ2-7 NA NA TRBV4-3 TGCGCCAGCAGCCAAGATGGACATCTACAGCAGTACTTC CASSQDGHLQQYF
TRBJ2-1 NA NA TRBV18 TGTGCCAGCTCATCCTACGGGGATCAGCAGTTCTTC CASSSYGDQQFF
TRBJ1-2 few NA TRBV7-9 TGTGCCGGGGGTGGGAGGAAGGTTGCTGGCTACACCTTC CAGGGRKVAGYTF
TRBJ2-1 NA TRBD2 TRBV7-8 TGTGCCAGCAGCAGGACTAGCGGGGAGCAGTTCTTC CASSRTSGEQFF
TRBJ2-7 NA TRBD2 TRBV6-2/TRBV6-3 TGTGCCAGCAGTCGGCCCTTGACTAGCCGTTCCTACGAGCAGTACTTC CASSRPLTSRSYEQYF
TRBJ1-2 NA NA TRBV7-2 TGTGCCAGCAGCTTAGATCCAGGCTATGGCTACACCTTC CASSLDPGYGYTF
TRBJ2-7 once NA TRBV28 TGTGCCAGCAGTCGGGGGGAGCAGTACTTC CASSRGEQYF
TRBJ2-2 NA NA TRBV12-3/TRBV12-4 TGTGCCAGCAGTTTAGCTGCAGGGAACAAACTGTTTTTT CASSLAAGNKLFF
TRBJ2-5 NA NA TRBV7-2 TGTGCCAGCAGCTTAGGGCAACAAGAGACCCAGTACTTC CASSLGQQETQYF
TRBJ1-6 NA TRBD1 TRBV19 TGTGCCAGTAGTACCGGACAGGGCAATTCACCCCTCCACTTT CASSTGQGNSPLHF
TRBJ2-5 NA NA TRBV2 TGTGCCAGCAGTGTAACAGCATTACACCAAGAGACCCAGTACTTC CASSVTALHQETQYF
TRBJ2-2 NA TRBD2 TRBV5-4 TGTGCCAGCAGCTTGGCAGGCGCGGGGGGGCCGTCAGGGGAGCTGTTTTTT CASSLAGAGGPSGELFF
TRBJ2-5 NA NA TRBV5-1 TGCGCCAGCAGCTTGGATTGGAGAGTGGAGACCCAGTACTTC CASSLDWRVETQYF
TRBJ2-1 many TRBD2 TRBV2 TGTGCCAGCAGTTTGCGACTAGCGGGAGCTGATGAGCAGTTCTTC CASSLRLAGADEQFF
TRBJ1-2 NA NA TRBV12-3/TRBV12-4 TGTGCCAGCAGCTCCGGGGGTTACTATGGCTACACCTTC CASSSGGYYGYTF
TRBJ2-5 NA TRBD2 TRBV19 TGTGCCAGTAGTATGGGCCGAGCGGGAGTTCAAGAGACCCAGTACTTC CASSMGRAGVQETQYF
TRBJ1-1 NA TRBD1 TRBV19 TGTGCCAGTAGTATTCTCGACAGGGGGCAAAGGGCTTTCTTT CASSILDRGQRAFF
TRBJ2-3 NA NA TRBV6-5 TGTGCCAGCAGCACAGGGTTGGATACGCAGTATTTT CASSTGLDTQYF
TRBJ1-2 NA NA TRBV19 TGTGCCAGTAGTATCATCAACTATGGCTACACCTTC CASSIINYGYTF
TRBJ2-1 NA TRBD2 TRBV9 TGTGCCAGCAGCGGGCGAGCGGGAGGGGATGAGCAGTTCTTC CASSGRAGGDEQFF
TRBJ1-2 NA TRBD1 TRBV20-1 TGCAGTACAGGGGGTGTACATGGCTACACCTTC CSTGGVHGYTF
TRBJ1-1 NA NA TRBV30 TGTGCCGGAGGGTGGGGGGAGAACACTGAAGCTTTCTTT CAGGWGENTEAFF
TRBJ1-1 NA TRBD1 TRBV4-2 TGTGCCAGCAGCTCCACGGACAGGGGGTGGGTTGAAGCTTTCTTT CASSSTDRGWVEAFF
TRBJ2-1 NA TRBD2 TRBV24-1 TGTGCCACCAGTGGGACTAGCGGGAACAATGAGCAGTTCTTC CATSGTSGNNEQFF
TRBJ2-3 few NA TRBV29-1 TGCAGCGTTGAGCGGGAATCTTCTAAGCAGTATTTT CSVERESSKQYF
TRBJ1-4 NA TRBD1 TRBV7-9 TGTGCCAGCGGGGACCCAGGGGGTGAAAAACTGTTTTTT CASGDPGGEKLFF
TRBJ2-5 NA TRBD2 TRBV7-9 TGTGCCAGCAGCGCCTTCCTAGCGGGGGGGGAGACCCAGTACTTC CASSAFLAGGETQYF
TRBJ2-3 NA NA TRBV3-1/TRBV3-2 TGTGCCAGCAGGGCACAGATGACGGCAGATACGCAGTATTTT CASRAQMTADTQYF
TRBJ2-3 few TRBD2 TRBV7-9 TGTGCCAGCAGCTCCCAAGCGGGGGGCACAGATACGCAGTATTTT CASSSQAGGTDTQYF
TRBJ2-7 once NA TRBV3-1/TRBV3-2 TGTGCCAGCAGCCAAGAGGCGGACTCCACCTACGAGCAGTACTTC CASSQEADSTYEQYF
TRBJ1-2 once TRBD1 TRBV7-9 TGTGCCAGCAGCTCACCCGGTGGGCCGGGACAGGGGGAATCTTATGGCTACACCTTC CASSSPGGPGQGESYGYTF
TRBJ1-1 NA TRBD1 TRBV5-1 TGCGCCAGCAGCTTAACAGGGGGCGCGTACACTGAAGCTTTCTTT CASSLTGGAYTEAFF
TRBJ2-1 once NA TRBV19 TGTGCCAGCAACACGAGGGGAGGCTCCTACAATGAGCAGTTCTTC CASNTRGGSYNEQFF
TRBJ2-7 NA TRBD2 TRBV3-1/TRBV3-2 TGTGCCAGCACCCGGGTAAGCGGGAGTCTCAACGAGCAGTACTTC CASTRVSGSLNEQYF
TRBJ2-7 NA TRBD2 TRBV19 TGTGCCAGTAGCACCGGGACTAGCGGGAGGGAGGTTGAGCAGTACTTC CASSTGTSGREVEQYF
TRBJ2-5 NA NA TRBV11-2 TGTGCCGTCGGGACGGGACTCAACCAAGAGACCCAGTACTTC CAVGTGLNQETQYF
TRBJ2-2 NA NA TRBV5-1 TGCGCCAGCAGCCCCGGGTCCATCTTCACCGGGGAGCTGTTTTTT CASSPGSIFTGELFF
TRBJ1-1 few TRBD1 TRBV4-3 TGCGCCAGCAGCCAAGATGGGACAGGGGGCACTGAAGCTTTCTTT CASSQDGTGGTEAFF
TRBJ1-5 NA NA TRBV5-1 TGCGCCAGCAGCTTGGGGGGACAAGGGAATCAGCCCCAGCATTTT CASSLGGQGNQPQHF
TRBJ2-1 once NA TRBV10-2 TGCGCCAGCAGACCGCAACCTAGCGTTGAGCAGTTCTTC CASRPQPSVEQFF
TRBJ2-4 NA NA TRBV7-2 TGTGCCAGCAGCTTAGACCCCCCCCGCGGGGAGAGTATGGACATTCAGTACTTC CASSLDPPRGESMDIQYF
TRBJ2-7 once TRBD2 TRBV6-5 TGTGCCAGCAGTACTAGCGGGAGAAGTCTCGAGCAGTACTTC CASSTSGRSLEQYF
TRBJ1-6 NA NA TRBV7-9 TGTGCCAGCAGCCGAACGGTGTCCTATAATTCACCCCTCCACTTT CASSRTVSYNSPLHF
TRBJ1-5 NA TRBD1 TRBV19 TGTGCCAGTAGGCCTCGCTCGACAGGGACTTATAGCAATCAGCCCCAGCATTTT CASRPRSTGTYSNQPQHF
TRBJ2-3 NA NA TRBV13 TGTGCCAGCAGCTTTTACAGGACGGGAGATACGCAGTATTTT CASSFYRTGDTQYF
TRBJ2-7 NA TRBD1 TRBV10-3 TGTGCCATCAGGGACAGGGCTACCTACGAGCAGTACTTC CAIRDRATYEQYF
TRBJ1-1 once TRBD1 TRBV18 TGTGCCAGCTCACCACCGATGACAGGGGTGAACACTGAAGCTTTCTTT CASSPPMTGVNTEAFF
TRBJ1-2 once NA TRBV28 TGTGCCAGCAGTGATACAGGGCTGGGGGACTATGGCTACACCTTC CASSDTGLGDYGYTF